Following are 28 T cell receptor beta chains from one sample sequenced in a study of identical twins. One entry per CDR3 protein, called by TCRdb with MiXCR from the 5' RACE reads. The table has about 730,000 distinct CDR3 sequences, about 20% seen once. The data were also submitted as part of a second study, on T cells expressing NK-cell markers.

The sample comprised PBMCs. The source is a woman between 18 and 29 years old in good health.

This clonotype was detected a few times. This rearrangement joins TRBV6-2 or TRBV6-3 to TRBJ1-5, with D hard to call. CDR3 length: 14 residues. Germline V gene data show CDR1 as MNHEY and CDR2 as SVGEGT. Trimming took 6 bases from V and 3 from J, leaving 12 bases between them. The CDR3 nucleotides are TGTGCCAGCAGGCCGACCGATCACAATCAGCCCCAGCATTTT. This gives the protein CASRPTDHNQPQHF.

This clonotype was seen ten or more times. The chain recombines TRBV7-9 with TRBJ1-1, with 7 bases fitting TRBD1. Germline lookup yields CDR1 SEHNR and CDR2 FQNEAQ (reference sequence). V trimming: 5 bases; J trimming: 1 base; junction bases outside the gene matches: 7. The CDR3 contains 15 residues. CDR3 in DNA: TGTGCCAGCAGCGTCCCCGGGACAGCGAACACTGAAGCTTTCTTT. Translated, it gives CASSVPGTANTEAFF.

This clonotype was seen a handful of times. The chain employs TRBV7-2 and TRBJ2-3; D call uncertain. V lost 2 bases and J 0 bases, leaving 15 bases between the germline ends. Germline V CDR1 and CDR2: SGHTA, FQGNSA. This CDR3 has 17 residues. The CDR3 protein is CASSLLSEQTSTDTQYF. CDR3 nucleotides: TGTGCCAGCAGCTTACTTTCCGAGCAGACTAGCACAGATACGCAGTATTTT.

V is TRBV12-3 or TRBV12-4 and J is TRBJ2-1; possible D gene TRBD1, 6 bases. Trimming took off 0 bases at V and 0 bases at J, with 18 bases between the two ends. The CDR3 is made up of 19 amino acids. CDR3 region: CASSLAPGKRGSSYNEQFF. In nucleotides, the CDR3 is TGTGCCAGCAGTTTAGCGCCCGGAAAAAGGGGGAGCTCCTACAATGAGCAGTTCTTC.

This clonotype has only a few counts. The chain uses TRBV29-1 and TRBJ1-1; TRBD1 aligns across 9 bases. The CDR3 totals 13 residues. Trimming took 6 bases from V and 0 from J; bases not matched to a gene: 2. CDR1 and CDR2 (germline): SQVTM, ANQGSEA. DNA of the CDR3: TGCAGCGTGGGGACAGGGATGAACACTGAAGCTTTCTTT. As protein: CSVGTGMNTEAFF.

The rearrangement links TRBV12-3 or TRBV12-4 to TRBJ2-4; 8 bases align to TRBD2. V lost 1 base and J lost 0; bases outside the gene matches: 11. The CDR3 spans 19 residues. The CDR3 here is CASSLGRLAGALAKNIQYF. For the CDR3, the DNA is TGTGCCAGCAGTTTAGGTAGGCTAGCGGGCGCTCTAGCCAAAAACATTCAGTACTTC.

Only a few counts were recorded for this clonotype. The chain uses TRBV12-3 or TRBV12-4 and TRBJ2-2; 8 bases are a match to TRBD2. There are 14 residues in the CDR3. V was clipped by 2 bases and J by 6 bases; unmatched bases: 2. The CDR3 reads CASSLRLASGELFF. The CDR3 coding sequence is TGTGCCAGCAGTTTAAGACTAGCGTCCGGGGAGCTGTTTTTT.

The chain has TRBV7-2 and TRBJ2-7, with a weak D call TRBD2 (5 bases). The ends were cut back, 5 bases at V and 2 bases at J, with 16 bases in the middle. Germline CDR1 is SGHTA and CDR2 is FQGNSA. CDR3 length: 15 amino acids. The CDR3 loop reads CASSPYMRVAYEQYF. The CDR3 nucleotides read TGTGCCAGCAGCCCCTATATGCGGGTAGCCTACGAGCAGTACTTC.

Here the CDR3 reads CASSVRRQGSGVNTEAFF. As DNA, the CDR3 is TGTGCCAGCAGCGTCCGCAGACAGGGTTCTGGGGTGAACACTGAAGCTTTCTTT. The chain has TRBV7-6 and TRBJ1-1; 7 bases fit TRBD1. Losses at the gene ends were 5 bases for V and 0 bases for J; bases not matched to a gene: 15. The length of the CDR3 is 18 residues. CDR1 is SGHVS, CDR2 FNYEAQ, per germline.

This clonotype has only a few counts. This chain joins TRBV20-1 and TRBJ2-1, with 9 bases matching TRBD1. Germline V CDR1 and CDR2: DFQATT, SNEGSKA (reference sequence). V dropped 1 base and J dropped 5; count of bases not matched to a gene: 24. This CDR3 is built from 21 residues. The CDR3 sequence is CSARVGAADRGTITRDNEQFF. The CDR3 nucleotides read TGCAGTGCTAGAGTTGGGGCAGCGGACAGGGGAACTATTACCCGGGACAATGAGCAGTTCTTC.

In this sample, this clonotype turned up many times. This chain's CDR3 is CASSLVQGFEQYF. Written as DNA, the CDR3 is TGCGCCAGCAGCTTGGTACAGGGCTTCGAGCAGTACTTC. The V call is TRBV5-1, the J call TRBJ2-7; weak D call: TRBD1 (6 bases). Trimming pared 0 bases from V and 6 bases from J, leaving 10 bases between. CDR1 SGHRS and CDR2 YFSETQ come from the germline V gene. The CDR3 loop spans 13 amino acids.

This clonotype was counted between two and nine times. The CDR3 loop is CSAYKTGGRGNTIYF. CDR3 nucleotide sequence: TGCAGTGCTTATAAAACAGGGGGGAGGGGAAACACCATATATTTT. J is TRBJ1-3 and V is TRBV20-1; 8 bases fit TRBD1. Looked up from germline, CDR1 is DFQATT and CDR2 is SNEGSKA (reference sequence). Trimming cost V 5 bases and J 4 bases; bases outside gene matches: 10. The CDR3 spans 15 residues.

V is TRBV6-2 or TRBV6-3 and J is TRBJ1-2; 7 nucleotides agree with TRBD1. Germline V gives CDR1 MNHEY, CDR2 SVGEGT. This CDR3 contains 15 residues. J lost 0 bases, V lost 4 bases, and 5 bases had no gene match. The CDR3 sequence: CASSSWDRANYGYTF. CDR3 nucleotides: TGTGCCAGCAGTTCTTGGGACAGAGCTAACTATGGCTACACCTTC.

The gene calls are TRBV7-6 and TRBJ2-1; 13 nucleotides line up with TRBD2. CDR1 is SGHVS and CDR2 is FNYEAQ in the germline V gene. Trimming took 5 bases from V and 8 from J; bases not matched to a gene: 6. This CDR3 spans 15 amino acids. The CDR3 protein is CASSAKGLAGYEQFF. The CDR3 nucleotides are TGTGCCAGCAGCGCTAAGGGACTAGCGGGATATGAGCAGTTCTTC.

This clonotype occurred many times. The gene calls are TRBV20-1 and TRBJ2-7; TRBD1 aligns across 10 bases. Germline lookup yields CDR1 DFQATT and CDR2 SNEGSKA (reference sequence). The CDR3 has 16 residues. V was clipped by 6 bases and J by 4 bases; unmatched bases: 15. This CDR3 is CSAHPGTGVFSYEQYF. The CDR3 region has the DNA TGCAGTGCGCATCCCGGGACAGGGGTATTTTCGTACGAGCAGTACTTC.

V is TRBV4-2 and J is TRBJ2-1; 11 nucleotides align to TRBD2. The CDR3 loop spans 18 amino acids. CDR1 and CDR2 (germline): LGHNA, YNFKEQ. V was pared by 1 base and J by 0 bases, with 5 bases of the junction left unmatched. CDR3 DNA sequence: TGTGCCAGCAGCCAAGCGGCTAGCGGGGGGAGCTCCTACAATGAGCAGTTCTTC. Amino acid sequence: CASSQAASGGSSYNEQFF.

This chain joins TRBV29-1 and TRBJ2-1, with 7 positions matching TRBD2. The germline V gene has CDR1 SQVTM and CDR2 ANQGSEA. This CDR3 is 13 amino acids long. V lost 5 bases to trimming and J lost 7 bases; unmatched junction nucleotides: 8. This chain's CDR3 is CSVWGGNRNEQFF. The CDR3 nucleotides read TGCAGCGTTTGGGGGGGGAATCGGAATGAGCAGTTCTTC.

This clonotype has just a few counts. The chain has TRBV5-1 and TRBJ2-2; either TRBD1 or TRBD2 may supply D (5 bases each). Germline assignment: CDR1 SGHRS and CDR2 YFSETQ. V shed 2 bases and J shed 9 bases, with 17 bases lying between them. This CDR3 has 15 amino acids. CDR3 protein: CASSFQGPGTRELFF. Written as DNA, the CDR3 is TGCGCCAGCAGCTTCCAAGGACCGGGGACGCGGGAGCTGTTTTTT.

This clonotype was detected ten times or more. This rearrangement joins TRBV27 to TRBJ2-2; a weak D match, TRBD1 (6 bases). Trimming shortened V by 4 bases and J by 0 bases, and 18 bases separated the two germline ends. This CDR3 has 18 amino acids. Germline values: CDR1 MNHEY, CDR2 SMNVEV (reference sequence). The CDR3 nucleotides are TGTGCCAGCAGTTACCCTCCGCCGGGACAAGCGAACACCGGGGAGCTGTTTTTT. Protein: CASSYPPPGQANTGELFF.

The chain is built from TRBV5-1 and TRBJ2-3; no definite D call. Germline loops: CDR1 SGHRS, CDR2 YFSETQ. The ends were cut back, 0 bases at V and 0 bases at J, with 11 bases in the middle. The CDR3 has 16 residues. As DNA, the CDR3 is TGCGCCAGCAGCTTGGAGTCGCACAGTAGCACAGATACGCAGTATTTT. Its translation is CASSLESHSSTDTQYF. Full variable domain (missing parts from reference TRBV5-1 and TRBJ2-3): KAGVTQTPRYLIKTRGQQVTLSCSPISGHRSVSWYQQTPGQGLQFLFEYFSETQRNKGNFPGRFSGRQFSNSRSEMNVSTLELGDSALYLCASSLESHSSTDTQYFGPGTRLTVL.

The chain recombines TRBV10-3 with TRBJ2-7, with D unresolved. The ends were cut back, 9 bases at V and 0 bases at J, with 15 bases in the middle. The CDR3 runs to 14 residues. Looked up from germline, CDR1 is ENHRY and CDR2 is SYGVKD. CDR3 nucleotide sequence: TGTGCCATTTCTTTGGGTACCGGCTCCTACGAGCAGTACTTC. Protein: CAISLGTGSYEQYF.

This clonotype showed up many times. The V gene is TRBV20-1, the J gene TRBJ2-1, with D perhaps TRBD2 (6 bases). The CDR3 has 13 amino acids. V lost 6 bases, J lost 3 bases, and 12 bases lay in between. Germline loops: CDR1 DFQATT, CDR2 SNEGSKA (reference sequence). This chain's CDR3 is CSATGTLYNEQFF. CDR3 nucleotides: TGCAGTGCAACCGGGACTCTCTACAATGAGCAGTTCTTC.

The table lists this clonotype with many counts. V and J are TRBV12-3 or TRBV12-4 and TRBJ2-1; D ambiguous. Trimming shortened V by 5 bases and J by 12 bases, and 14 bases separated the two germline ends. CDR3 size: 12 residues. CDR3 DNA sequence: TGTGCCAGCAGTCCTACCGGTCCGGGGCAGTTCTTC. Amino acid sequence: CASSPTGPGQFF.

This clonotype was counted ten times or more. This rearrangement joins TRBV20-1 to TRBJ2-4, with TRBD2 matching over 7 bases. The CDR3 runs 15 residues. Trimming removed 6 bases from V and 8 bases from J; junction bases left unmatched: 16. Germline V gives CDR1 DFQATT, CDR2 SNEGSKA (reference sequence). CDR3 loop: CSALRGAGGGDIQYF. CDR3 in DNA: TGCAGTGCCTTGAGGGGCGCTGGGGGGGGGGACATTCAGTACTTC.

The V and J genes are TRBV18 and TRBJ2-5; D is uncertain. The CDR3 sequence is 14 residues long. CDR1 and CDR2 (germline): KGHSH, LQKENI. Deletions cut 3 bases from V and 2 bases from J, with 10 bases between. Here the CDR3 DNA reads TGTGCCAGCTCACCCGCGACGGATCAAGAGACCCAGTACTTC. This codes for CASSPATDQETQYF.

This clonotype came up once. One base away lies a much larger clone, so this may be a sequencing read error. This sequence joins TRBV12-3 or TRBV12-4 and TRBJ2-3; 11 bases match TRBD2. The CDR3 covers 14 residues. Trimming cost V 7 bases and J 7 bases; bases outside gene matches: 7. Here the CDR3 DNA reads TGTGCCAGCACGCTAGCGGGAGGAGGTTATACGCAGTATTTT. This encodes CASTLAGGGYTQYF.

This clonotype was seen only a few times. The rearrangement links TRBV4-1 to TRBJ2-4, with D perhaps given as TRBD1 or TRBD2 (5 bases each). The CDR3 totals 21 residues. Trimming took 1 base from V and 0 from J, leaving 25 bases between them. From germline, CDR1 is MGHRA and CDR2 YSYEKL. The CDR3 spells CASSQGTQGAFKGPAKNIQYF. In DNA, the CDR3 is TGCGCCAGCAGCCAAGGAACCCAGGGAGCCTTTAAAGGACCAGCCAAAAACATTCAGTACTTC.

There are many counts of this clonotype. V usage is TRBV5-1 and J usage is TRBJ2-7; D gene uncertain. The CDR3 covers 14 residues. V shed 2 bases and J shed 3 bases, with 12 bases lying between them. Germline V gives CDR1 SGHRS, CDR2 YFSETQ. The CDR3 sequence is CASSFGPTDYEQYF. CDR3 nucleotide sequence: TGCGCCAGCAGCTTCGGGCCCACGGACTACGAGCAGTACTTC.